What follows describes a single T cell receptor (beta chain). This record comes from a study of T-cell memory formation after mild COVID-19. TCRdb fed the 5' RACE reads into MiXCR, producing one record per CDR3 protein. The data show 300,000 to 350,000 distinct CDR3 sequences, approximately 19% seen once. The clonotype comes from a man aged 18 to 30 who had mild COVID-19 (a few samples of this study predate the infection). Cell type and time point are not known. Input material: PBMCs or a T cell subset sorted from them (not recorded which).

As DNA, the CDR3 is TGTGCCAGCAGTGCGGGACTCTCCGCGAACACCGGGGAGCTGTTTTTT. Amino acids: CASSAGLSANTGELFF. The V and J genes are TRBV6-2 or TRBV6-3 and TRBJ2-2; D is perhaps TRBD2 (6 bases). V dropped 5 bases and J dropped 0 bases, with 13 bases sitting between them. This CDR3 region has 16 residues. The germline V gene has CDR1 MNHEY and CDR2 SVGEGT.